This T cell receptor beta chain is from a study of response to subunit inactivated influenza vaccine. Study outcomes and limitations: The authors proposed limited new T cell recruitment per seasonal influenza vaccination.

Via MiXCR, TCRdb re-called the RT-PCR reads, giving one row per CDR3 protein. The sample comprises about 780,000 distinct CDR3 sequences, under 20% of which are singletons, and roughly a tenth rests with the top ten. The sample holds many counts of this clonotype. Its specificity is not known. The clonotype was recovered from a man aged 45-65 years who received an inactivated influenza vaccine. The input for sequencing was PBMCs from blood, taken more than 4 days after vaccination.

The CDR3 DNA reads as TGTGCCAGCTCACCCCTGGAGTACGCCGGGGAGCTGTTTTTT. Its protein product is CASSPLEYAGELFF. This rearrangement joins TRBV18 to TRBJ2-2; D ambiguous. V lost 3 bases and J lost 6, with 11 bases in between. The germline gives CDR1 KGHSH, CDR2 LQKENI. The CDR3 loop spans 14 amino acids.